The sample holds a few counts of the clone carrying this TCR beta chain. Its antigen is undetermined. Germline V gene sequence: CDR1 SQVTM, CDR2 ANQGSEA. V lost 7 bases to trimming and J lost 4 bases; unmatched junction nucleotides: 12. There are 17 residues in the CDR3. With autoimmune disease history or systemic immunosuppression, patients were excluded. Some clones are missing from TCRdb's copy, which holds only in-frame ones; the method was immunoSEQ multiplex PCR. The sample lists roughly 41,000 clones; 60% to 80% were seen once. This entry is derived from a study of OX40 agonist ivuxolimab in advanced cancers. Whole-study context: With a range of about 23 to 90, age averaged 60 years, and nearly 85% were male. Study results and caveats: At 0.1 to 3.0 mg/kg, CD4+ and CD8+ blood T cells expanded clonally by week 6. More expanded clones were found, on average, in CD8+ than in CD4+ T cells.

The specimen comprised CD4+ or CD8+ T cells sorted from blood, sampled in a trial of the OX40 agonist ivuxolimab. The sequence was obtained from an adult with an advanced solid tumor such as melanoma, head and neck, liver or kidney cancer. This chain connects TRBV29-1 to TRBJ2-2; the match to TRBD2 covers 13 bases. CDR3 sequence (DNA): TGCAGCGCTAGAGGGACTAGCGGGACAACAGCCACCGGGGAGCTGTTTTTT. Its protein product is CSARGTSGTTATGELFF.